Following are 8 T cell receptor beta chains from one sample sequenced in a study of T cell responses to AZD1222 COVID-19 vaccine. Sequenced by immunoSEQ multiplex PCR; TCRdb stores in-frame clones only, minus some. The table shows 33,000 or so clones, with roughly 88% occurring only once. The sequences come from peripheral blood, collected 28 days after the second AZD1222 dose. The receptor source for this set is an adult who received the AZD1222 COVID-19 vaccine.

The CDR3 spells CASSLQQNYGYTF. The CDR3, as DNA: TGTGCCAGCAGTTTACAACAGAACTATGGCTACACCTTC. J is TRBJ1-2 and V is TRBV6-6; D not resolved. Germline V lookup: CDR1 MNHNY, CDR2 SVGAGI (reference sequence). This CDR3 comprises 13 residues. Trimming took 4 bases from V and 2 from J, leaving 8 bases between them.

This clone was seen a single time. The chain couples TRBV6-6 to TRBJ1-5; 7 nucleotides match TRBD1. The germline V gene encodes CDR1 MNHNY and CDR2 SVGAGI (reference sequence). The CDR3 sequence is 15 residues long. V was clipped by 2 bases and J by 1 base; unmatched bases: 2. CDR3 sequence: CASSYADRSNQPQHF. CDR3 nucleotides: TGTGCCAGCAGTTACGCGGACAGGAGCAATCAGCCCCAGCATTTT.

The CDR3, as DNA: TGTGCCACCGCCTCGGACAGTTACGAGCAGTACTTC. Its protein is CATASDSYEQYF. The chain recombines TRBV19 with TRBJ2-7, with a weak D call TRBD1 (6 bases). V gave up 10 bases and J gave up 4 bases, with 14 bases separating them. Germline V gene data show CDR1 as LNHDA and CDR2 as SQIVND (reference sequence). This CDR3 comprises 12 residues.

The chain uses TRBV6-5 and TRBJ1-5; D gene uncertain. CDR3 length equals 15 residues. The ends were cut back, 0 bases at V and 4 bases at J, with 10 bases in the middle. Germline lookup yields CDR1 MNHEY and CDR2 SVGAGI. Written as DNA, the CDR3 is TGTGCCAGCAGTTACTCAGGGCATCGGAATCAGCCCCAGCATTTT. Its translation: CASSYSGHRNQPQHF.

This clone has just one count. The chain carries TRBV4-1 and TRBJ2-5, with a weak D call TRBD2 (5 bases). Trimming pared 2 bases from V and 6 bases from J, leaving 13 bases between. This CDR3 is 14 amino acids long. Germline CDR1 MGHRA, CDR2 YSYEKL. CDR3 in DNA: TGCGCCAGCAGCCAAAGAGGGAGTTTAAAGACCCAGTACTTC. Protein sequence: CASSQRGSLKTQYF.

This clone was observed a handful of times. The chain links TRBV3-1 (or the pseudogene TRBV3-2) to TRBJ1-4, with D maybe TRBD1 (5 bases). V was trimmed by 3 bases and J by 4 bases, leaving 12 bases between them. Germline lookup yields CDR1 LGHDT and CDR2 YNNKEL (reference sequence). The CDR3 sequence is 15 residues long. DNA for the CDR3: TGTGCCAGCAGCCACTGGGACGGAATTAATGAAAAACTGTTTTTT. As protein: CASSHWDGINEKLFF.

This rearrangement joins TRBV10-1 to TRBJ2-5; D unclear. Germline CDR1 WNHNN, CDR2 SYGVQD (reference sequence). The V end lost 7 bases, the J end lost 2 bases, and 11 bases lay between the germline ends. This CDR3 spans 13 amino acids. The CDR3 is CASTSSVQETQYF. DNA for the CDR3: TGCGCCAGCACCTCTTCGGTTCAAGAGACCCAGTACTTC.

This chain uses TRBV11-2 with TRBJ2-4; D not certain. The ends were cut back, 5 bases at V and 9 bases at J, with 8 bases in the middle. Per germline, CDR1 SGHAT and CDR2 FQNNGV. This CDR3 comprises 11 residues. CDR3 loop: CASSPSTIQYF. For the CDR3, the DNA is TGTGCCAGCAGCCCCTCCACCATTCAGTACTTC.